This TCR beta chain was identified in a study of shared clonotypes between healthy human individuals. Sequencing was performed with immunoSEQ multiplex PCR; in TCRdb, only in-frame clones are kept and a portion is missing. The sample holds over 2 million clones; 95% are singletons and the top ten take 0.1% to 0.15%. Germline lookup yields CDR1 KGHSH and CDR2 LQKENI. The CDR3 consists of 16 residues. With 3 bases clipped from V and 6 bases from J, the junction kept 9 bases outside the gene matches. The sequenced sample was naive CD4+ T cells sorted from blood. Subset specified: CD45RA+ positively selected. V usage is TRBV18 and J usage is TRBJ2-1; 9 bases fit TRBD1. The receptor's source is a man younger than 30 in good health. CDR3 in DNA: TGTGCCAGCTCACCGACCTCGGGACAGGGCGGCAATGAGCAGTTCTTC. Its translation: CASSPTSGQGGNEQFF.